The 16 T cell receptor beta chains presented below share a single source sample, sequenced in a study of shared clonotypes between healthy human individuals. Sequencing was performed with immunoSEQ multiplex PCR; in TCRdb, only in-frame clones are kept and a portion is missing. The table records 450,000 to 500,000 clones, over 75% of them present only once. Material: PBMCs. The receptors originated from a woman aged 40 to 50 in good health. Some clones in this sample may be carry-over from other donors' samples.

Here the CDR3 reads CASSTRGRENEKLFF. The CDR3 DNA follows: TGTGCCAGCAGTACCAGGGGGAGGGAGAATGAAAAACTGTTTTTT. The V gene is TRBV28, the J gene TRBJ1-4, with 7 positions matching TRBD1. V was pared by 5 bases and J by 5 bases, with 8 bases of the junction left unmatched. The CDR3 contains 15 residues. Germline V gene sequence: CDR1 MDHEN, CDR2 SYDVKM.

V gene TRBV28 combines with J gene TRBJ1-5; 8 bases match TRBD1. The CDR3 has 14 amino acids. Germline V lookup: CDR1 MDHEN, CDR2 SYDVKM. V dropped 7 bases and J dropped 4; count of bases not matched to a gene: 6. This CDR3 is CASIKQGGNQPQHF. Here the CDR3 DNA reads TGTGCCAGCATTAAACAGGGGGGGAATCAGCCCCAGCATTTT.

Turning to this clone: A junction boundary mismatches the germline segment, possibly from a read error. Other DNA sequences in the sample encode the same CDR3. This chain uses TRBV30 with TRBJ2-6, with D perhaps TRBD1 (5 bases). Germline values: CDR1 GTSNPN, CDR2 SVGIG (reference sequence). This CDR3 has 18 amino acids. In DNA form, the CDR3 reads TGTGCCTGGAGTGTAGACCAGGGTTCATACTCTGTGGCCAACGTCTTGACTTTC. It is translated as CAWSVDQGSYSVANVLTF. The variable domain in full, with the rest retrieved from reference TRBV30 and TRBJ2-6, is SQTIHQWPATLVQPVGSPLSLECTVEGTSNPNLYWYRQAAGRGLQLLFYSVGIGQISSEVPQNLSASRPQDRQFILSSKKLLLSDSGFYLCAWSVDQGSYSVANVLTFGAGSRLTVL.

This clone was recorded only once. This sequence joins TRBV19 and TRBJ2-2; D gene uncertain. This CDR3 comprises 14 residues. Per germline, CDR1 LNHDA and CDR2 SQIVND (reference sequence). Trimming shortened V by 5 bases and J by 2 bases, and 9 bases separated the two germline ends. CDR3 protein: CASSLQYNTGELFF. CDR3 nucleotide sequence: TGTGCCAGTAGTCTCCAATATAACACCGGGGAGCTGTTTTTT.

This clone was seen more than once but under ten times. The gene calls are TRBV19 and TRBJ1-5; D unresolved. The CDR3 is 15 residues long. The V end lost 7 bases, the J end lost 1 base, and 14 bases lay between the germline ends. Germline V lookup: CDR1 LNHDA, CDR2 SQIVND (reference sequence). The chain's CDR3 is CASTSPYGSNQPQHF. CDR3 DNA sequence: TGTGCCAGTACCTCACCCTACGGGAGCAATCAGCCCCAGCATTTT.

The chain uses TRBV16 and TRBJ1-4; D is perhaps TRBD1 (5 bases). V lost 8 bases to trimming and J lost 6 bases, with 10 bases between them. CDR1 and CDR2 (germline): KGHSY, FQNENV. This CDR3 has 12 residues. DNA for the CDR3: TGTGCCAGCTCGAGGGGAGATGAAAAACTGTTTTTT. Its protein is CASSRGDEKLFF.

Concerning this clone: A far larger clone is just one base off, so this is likely a read error. The chain combines TRBV11-2 with TRBJ2-2, with D possibly TRBD1 on 5 matching bases. The ends were cut back, 8 bases at V and 6 bases at J, with 10 bases in the middle. The length of the CDR3 is 12 residues. Germline V gene data show CDR1 as SGHAT and CDR2 as FQNNGV. The CDR3, as DNA: TGTGCCAGCGGCACACAGGCCGGGGAGCTGTTTTTT. Encoded protein: CASGTQAGELFF.

This clone was observed a handful of times. This chain connects TRBV7-9 to TRBJ1-2; D remains ambiguous. CDR3 size: 12 residues. The germline V and J ends were trimmed by 6 bases and 3 bases, with 8 bases remaining between them. From germline, CDR1 is SEHNR and CDR2 FQNEAQ (reference sequence). DNA for the CDR3: TGTGCCAGCAGTTCCGGTTACTATGGCTACACCTTC. Its protein product is CASSSGYYGYTF.

The CDR3 loop reads CASSQGLAGGLETQYF. Here the CDR3 DNA reads TGCGCCAGCAGCCAAGGGTTGGCGGGAGGGTTAGAGACCCAGTACTTC. This sequence joins TRBV4-1 and TRBJ2-5; 9 bases are a match to TRBD2. The CDR3 spans 16 residues. Per the germline V gene, CDR1 is MGHRA and CDR2 is YSYEKL. Unmatched junction bases numbered 7, after V lost 1 base and J lost 4 bases.

This clone was counted only a few times. This chain's CDR3 is CASSVGGGNPGNTIYF. The CDR3 region has the DNA TGTGCCAGCAGCGTAGGAGGTGGGAACCCTGGAAACACCATATATTTT. This sequence joins TRBV9 and TRBJ1-3; no clear D. Germline V gene lookup returns CDR1 SGDLS and CDR2 YYNGEE. The CDR3 loop spans 16 amino acids. V lost 0 bases to trimming and J lost 2 bases, with 12 bases between them.

The chain links TRBV21-1 to TRBJ2-7; the table's TRBD2 call for D was not verified on the DNA. TRBV21-1 is flagged as a pseudogene. The CDR3 spans 12 residues. The DNA of the CDR3 is TGTGCCAGCAGCTTCACTTTGCGGGAGCAGTACTTC. It is translated as CASSFTLREQYF.

In regard to this clone: This likely traces to a read error, being one base from a far larger clone. This chain links TRBV30 with TRBJ2-7; D gene uncertain. The CDR3 is 15 amino acids. The V gene lost 7 bases and the J gene lost 2 bases, with 21 bases spanning the gap. CDR1 GTSNPN and CDR2 SVGIG come from the germline V gene (reference sequence). DNA for the CDR3: TGTGCCTTAGCCTTGGACCAGATAGTGCCCTACGAGCAGTACTTC. Its protein is CALALDQIVPYEQYF.

The DNA for the CDR3 is TGCGCCAGCAGCCAAGAATGGACAGGGGGCTCCTACAATGAGCAGTTCTTC. Protein: CASSQEWTGGSYNEQFF. The chain employs TRBV4-1 and TRBJ2-1; 10 bases are a match to TRBD1. Unmatched junction bases numbered 2, after V lost 0 bases and J lost 0 bases. There are 17 residues in the CDR3. Germline CDR1 MGHRA, CDR2 YSYEKL.

V and J are TRBV5-1 and TRBJ2-2; 8 bases are a match to TRBD1. The CDR3 runs to 15 residues. The germline V gene encodes CDR1 SGHRS and CDR2 YFSETQ. The J segment lost 7 bases and the V segment lost 3 bases, leaving 8 bases of the junction unmatched. This CDR3 reads CASSSAQGAVGELFF. As DNA, the CDR3 is TGCGCCAGCAGCTCCGCTCAGGGGGCGGTCGGGGAGCTGTTTTTT.

This clone was seen many times. V gene TRBV30 combines with J gene TRBJ1-1; D is uncertain. CDR1 GTSNPN and CDR2 SVGIG come from the germline V gene (reference sequence). The CDR3 is 13 amino acids. V shed 2 bases and J shed 4 bases, with 11 bases lying between them. For the CDR3, the DNA is TGTGCCTGGAGTAGCGGCGGGGTCACTGAAGCTTTCTTT. Encoded protein: CAWSSGGVTEAFF.

This chain links TRBV5-4 with TRBJ2-7, with TRBD1 identical over 10 bases. Unmatched junction bases numbered 5, after V lost 3 bases and J lost 2 bases. This CDR3 spans 15 amino acids. CDR1 and CDR2 from the germline V gene are SGHNT and YYREEE (reference sequence). CDR3 DNA: TGTGCCAGCAGCTCAAGACAGGGGGCCACCTACGAGCAGTACTTC. This translates into CASSSRQGATYEQYF.